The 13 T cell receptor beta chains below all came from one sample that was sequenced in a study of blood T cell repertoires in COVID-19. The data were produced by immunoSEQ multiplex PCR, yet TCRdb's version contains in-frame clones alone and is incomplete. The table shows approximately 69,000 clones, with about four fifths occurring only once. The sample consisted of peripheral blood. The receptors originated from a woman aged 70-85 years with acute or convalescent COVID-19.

In DNA form, the CDR3 reads TGTGCCAGCAGCGTAGAACCTAGCGGGTACGAGCAGTACTTC. Protein product: CASSVEPSGYEQYF. The gene calls are TRBV9 and TRBJ2-7; 8 nucleotides align to TRBD2. CDR1 SGDLS and CDR2 YYNGEE come from the germline V gene. J was trimmed by 4 bases and V by 0 bases; bases with no gene match: 3. This CDR3 is built from 14 residues. Variable domain in full (rest from reference TRBV9 and TRBJ2-7): DSGVTQTPKHLITATGQRVTLRCSPRSGDLSVYWYQQSLDQGLQFLIQYYNGEERAKGNILERFSAQQFPDLHSELNLSSLELGDSALYFCASSVEPSGYEQYFGPGTRLTVT.

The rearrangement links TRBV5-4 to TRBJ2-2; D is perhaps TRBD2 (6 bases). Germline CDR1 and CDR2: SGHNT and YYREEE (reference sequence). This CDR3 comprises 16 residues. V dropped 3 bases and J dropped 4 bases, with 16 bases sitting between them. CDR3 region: CASSYDRPGGTGELFF. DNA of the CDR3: TGTGCCAGCAGCTACGACCGACCCGGGGGCACCGGGGAGCTGTTTTTT.

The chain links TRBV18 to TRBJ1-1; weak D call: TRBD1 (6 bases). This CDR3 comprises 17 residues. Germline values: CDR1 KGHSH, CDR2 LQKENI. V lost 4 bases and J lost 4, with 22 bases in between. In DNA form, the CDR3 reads TGTGCCAGCTCACTGGGACATGCCGCTGGTGGGACCACTGAAGCTTTCTTT. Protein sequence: CASSLGHAAGGTTEAFF.

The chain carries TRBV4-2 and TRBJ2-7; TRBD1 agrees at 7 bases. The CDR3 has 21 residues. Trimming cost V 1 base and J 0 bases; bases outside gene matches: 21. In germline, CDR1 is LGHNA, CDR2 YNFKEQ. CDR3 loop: CASSQGLRGNRGDHFSYEQYF. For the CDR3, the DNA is TGTGCCAGCAGCCAAGGACTAAGGGGAAACAGGGGCGATCATTTCTCCTACGAGCAGTACTTC.

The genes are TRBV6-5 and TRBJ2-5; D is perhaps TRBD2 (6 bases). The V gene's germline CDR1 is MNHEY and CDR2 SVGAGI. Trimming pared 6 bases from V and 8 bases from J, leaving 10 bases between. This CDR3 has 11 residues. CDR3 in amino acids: CASSPGGTQYF. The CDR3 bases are TGTGCCAGCAGCCCCGGGGGTACCCAGTACTTC.

The CDR3 DNA follows: TGTGCCAGCAGTGGTGACAGGCTGGGCACTGAAGCTTTCTTT. It translates to CASSGDRLGTEAFF. J is TRBJ1-1 and V is TRBV2, with D possibly being TRBD1 (6 bases). Germline CDR1 is SNHLY and CDR2 is FYNNEI. CDR3 size: 14 residues. The ends were cut back, 4 bases at V and 4 bases at J, with 13 bases in the middle.

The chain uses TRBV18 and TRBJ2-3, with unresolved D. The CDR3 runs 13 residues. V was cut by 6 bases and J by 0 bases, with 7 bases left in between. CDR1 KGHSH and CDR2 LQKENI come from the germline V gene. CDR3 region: CASSGASTDTQYF. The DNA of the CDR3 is TGTGCCAGCTCCGGTGCTAGCACAGATACGCAGTATTTT.

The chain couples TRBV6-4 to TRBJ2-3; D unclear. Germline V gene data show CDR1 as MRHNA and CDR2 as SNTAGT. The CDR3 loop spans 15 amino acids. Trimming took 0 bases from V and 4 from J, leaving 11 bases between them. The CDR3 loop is CASSDSIGSADTQYF. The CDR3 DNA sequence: TGTGCCAGCAGTGACTCGATTGGTAGTGCAGATACGCAGTATTTT.

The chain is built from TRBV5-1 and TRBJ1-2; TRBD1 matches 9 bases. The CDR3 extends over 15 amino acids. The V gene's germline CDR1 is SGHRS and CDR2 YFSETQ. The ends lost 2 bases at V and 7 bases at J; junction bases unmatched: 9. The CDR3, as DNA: TGCGCCAGCAGCTTACAACCGGGACAGGGTTTTGGCTACACCTTC. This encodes CASSLQPGQGFGYTF. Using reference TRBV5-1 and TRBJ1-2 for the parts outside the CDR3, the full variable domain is KAGVTQTPRYLIKTRGQQVTLSCSPISGHRSVSWYQQTPGQGLQFLFEYFSETQRNKGNFPGRFSGRQFSNSRSEMNVSTLELGDSALYLCASSLQPGQGFGYTFGSGTRLTVV.

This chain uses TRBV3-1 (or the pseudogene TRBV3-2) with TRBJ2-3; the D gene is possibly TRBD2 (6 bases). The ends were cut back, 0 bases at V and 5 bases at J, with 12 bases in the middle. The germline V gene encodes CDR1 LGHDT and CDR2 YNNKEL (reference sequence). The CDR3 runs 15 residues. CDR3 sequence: CASSQDRGGLDTQYF. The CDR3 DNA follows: TGTGCCAGCAGCCAAGATAGAGGAGGGCTAGATACGCAGTATTTT.

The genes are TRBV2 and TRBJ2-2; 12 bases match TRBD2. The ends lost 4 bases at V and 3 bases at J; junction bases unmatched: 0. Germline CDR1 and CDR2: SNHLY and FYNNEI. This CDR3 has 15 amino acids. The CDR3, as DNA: TGTGCCAGCAGTGGACTAGCGGGGGACACCGGGGAGCTGTTTTTT. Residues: CASSGLAGDTGELFF.

The CDR3 spells CSVANNEQFF. As DNA, the CDR3 is TGCAGCGTTGCCAATAATGAGCAGTTCTTC. V gene TRBV29-1 combines with J gene TRBJ2-1, with no clear D. Trimming cost V 4 bases and J 7 bases, with 5 bases left between them. CDR1 and CDR2 from the germline V gene are SQVTM and ANQGSEA. The CDR3 loop spans 10 amino acids.

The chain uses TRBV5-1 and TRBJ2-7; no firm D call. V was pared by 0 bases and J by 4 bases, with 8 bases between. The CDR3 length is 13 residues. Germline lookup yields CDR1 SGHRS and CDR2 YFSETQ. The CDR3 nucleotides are TGCGCCAGCAGCTTGGATGCGGAGTACGAGCAGTACTTC. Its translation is CASSLDAEYEQYF.